This section outlines one TCR beta chain sequence together with its context. No antigen is known for it. No much larger clone exists at a distance of one base, and base qualities are not known. This entry comes from a study of T cells in Graves' hyperthyroidism and ophthalmopathy (dated by TCRdb to between 2018 and 2021). Study-wide context: A discovery cohort of roughly 100 patients, approximately 45 with Graves' ophthalmopathy and 57 with stable Graves' hyperthyroidism, was used to find distinguishing TCR V-J signatures. After blood sampling, hyperthyroidism patients were treated with methimazole at a starting dose of 30 mg daily, and ophthalmopathy patients were treated with high-dose intravenous methylprednisolone. In roughly six Graves' hyperthyroidism patients, the study also compared T-cell repertoires from thyroid tissue with T-cell repertoires from blood. Prospective prediction of ophthalmopathy was tested in an independent validation cohort of some 19 hyperthyroidism patients and 17 patients who later progressed to ophthalmopathy. For training and testing, the roughly 97 patients in the discovery cohort were randomly divided in a 7:3 ratio. The paper reports TCR Vbeta CDR3 sequencing of 135 peripheral blood samples: over 40 ophthalmopathy, fewer than 85 hyperthyroidism and some 17 progressor patients. Overall results and qualifications from the work: In validation, the model predicted progression to ophthalmopathy a median of approximately 6.6 months before onset, with 65% to 71% sensitivity and about 72% specificity. No statistical method was used to set the sample size in advance, and investigators knew the group allocation. A model built on a 13 V-J signature distinguished ophthalmopathy from stable hyperthyroidism, reaching about 88% sensitivity and around 81% specificity in cross-validation and 80%/75% in testing. Most expanded thyroid clonotypes (frequency above 0.001) were also found in blood, which suggests that blood repertoires may mirror thyroid immune responses.

Stable Graves' hyperthyroidism was defined as the absence of progression to ophthalmopathy over 18 months of follow-up. Hyperthyroidism patients were newly diagnosed, with disease duration under 2 months, and aged 18 to 65 years. Any patient with an uncontrolled infection, another autoimmune disease, pregnancy or lactation was excluded. Diagnoses were established on the basis of clinical symptoms, serum thyroxine and TRAb, thyroid ultrasound, and orbital computed tomography. Total RNA was extracted with Trizol reagent, and quality was checked on an Agilent 2100 Bioanalyzer. Amplification of TCR beta CDR3 regions was carried out from RNA transcripts. For the first round of RT-PCR on the TCR CDR3, the HTBI primer set was used together with the Qiagen OneStep RT-PCR kit. Libraries were constructed in a second round of multiplex PCR, after which size selection and purification were carried out. Libraries were sequenced paired-end with 100 bp reads on an Illumina HiSeq2000. From the authors' description of their analysis: Raw data were processed with SOAPnuke, discarding reads with adapters, uncalled bases, mean Phred below 15, or no exact constant-primer or identifier match. High-quality paired reads were merged with COPE v1.2.5, and unique nucleotide sequences were defined as clonotypes. MiTCR v1.1 was used to align the clonotypes against IMGT TRBV, TRBD and TRBJ reference segments. Analysis was restricted to V-J combinations with a frequency above 0.0001, which covered 98% to 99.2% of repertoires. A TCS score was defined as the ratio between F50 (clonal expansion) and ExV (chaos), using BLOSUM62-based TCRdist between CDR3 peptides within each V-J. Welch's t-statistics and random forest reduced around 510 V-J features to under 15, which were used in a naive Bayes classifier (R e1071). TCRdb trimmed public reads at Q25 via fastp, called clones via MiXCR and kept in-frame beta chains. Every entry covers one CDR3 protein and lists the most common genes and DNA from its rows. The V and J calls follow TCRdb's processing rather than the paper's. Counted in this sample were approximately 560,000 distinct CDR3 sequences; about 43% of them appeared once. The ten largest clonotypes hold 6.5% to 9% of the sample.

V is pared back by 1 base and J by 6 bases, with 15 bases lying between the germline termini. From its cysteine to its phenylalanine, the CDR3 spans 16 amino acids. The CDR3 DNA has 48 bases and is translated from base 1. CDR1 and CDR2, per the germline V gene, are SGHTA and FQGTGA. The sequence was obtained from a woman aged 18-29 years with Graves' hyperthyroidism. Donor details come from another sample of the same person, matched by shared clones. Sequencing was performed on peripheral blood or thyroid tissue (not recorded which). The rearranged chain carries TRBV7-3 and TRBJ2-2; TRBD2 is perhaps the D gene, given 6 matching bases. The CDR3 amino acid sequence is: CASSLIPGGQAGELFF. The DNA reads as follows: TGTGCCAGCAGCTTAATACCCGGAGGGCAGGCCGGGGAGCTGTTTTTT.